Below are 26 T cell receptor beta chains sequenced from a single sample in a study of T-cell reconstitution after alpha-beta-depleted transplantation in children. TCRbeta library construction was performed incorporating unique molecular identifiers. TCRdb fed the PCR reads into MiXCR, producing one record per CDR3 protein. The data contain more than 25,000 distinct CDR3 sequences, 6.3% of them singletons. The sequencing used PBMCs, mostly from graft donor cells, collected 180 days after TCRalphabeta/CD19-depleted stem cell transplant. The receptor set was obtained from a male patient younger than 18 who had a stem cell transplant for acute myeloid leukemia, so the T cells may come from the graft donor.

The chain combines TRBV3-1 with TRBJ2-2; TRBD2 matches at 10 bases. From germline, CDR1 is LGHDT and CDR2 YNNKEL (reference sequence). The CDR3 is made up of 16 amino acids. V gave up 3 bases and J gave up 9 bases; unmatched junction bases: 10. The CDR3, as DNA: TGTGCCAGCAGCCATGGGCTAGCGGGGGACGCCCGGGAGCTGTTTTTT. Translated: CASSHGLAGDARELFF.

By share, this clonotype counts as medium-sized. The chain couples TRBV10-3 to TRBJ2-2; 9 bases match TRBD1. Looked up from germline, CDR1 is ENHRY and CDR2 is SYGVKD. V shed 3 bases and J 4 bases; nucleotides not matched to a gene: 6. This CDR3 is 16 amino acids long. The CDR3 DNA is TGTGCCATCAGTGACCAGACAGGGGGTAGCACCGGGGAGCTGTTTTTT. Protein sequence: CAISDQTGGSTGELFF.

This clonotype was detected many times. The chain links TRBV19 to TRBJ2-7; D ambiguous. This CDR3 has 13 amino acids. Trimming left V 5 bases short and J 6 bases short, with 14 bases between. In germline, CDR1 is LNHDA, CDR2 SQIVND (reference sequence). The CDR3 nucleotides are TGTGCCAGTAGTCCCATACTCACGGGCGAGCAGTACTTC. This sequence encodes CASSPILTGEQYF.

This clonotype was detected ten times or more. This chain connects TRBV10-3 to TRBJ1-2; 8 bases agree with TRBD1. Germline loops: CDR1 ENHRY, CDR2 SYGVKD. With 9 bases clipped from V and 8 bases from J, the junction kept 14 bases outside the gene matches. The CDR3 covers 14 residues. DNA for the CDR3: TGTGCCATTGGAATTCAGGGGGCCGCTGGAGGCTACACCTTC. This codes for CAIGIQGAAGGYTF.

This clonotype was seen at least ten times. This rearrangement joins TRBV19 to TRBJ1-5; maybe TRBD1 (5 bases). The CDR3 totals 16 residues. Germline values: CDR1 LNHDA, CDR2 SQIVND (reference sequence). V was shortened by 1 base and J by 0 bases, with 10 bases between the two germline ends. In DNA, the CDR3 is TGTGCCAGTAGTATAGGTCGACAGTATAGCAATCAGCCCCAGCATTTT. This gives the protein CASSIGRQYSNQPQHF.

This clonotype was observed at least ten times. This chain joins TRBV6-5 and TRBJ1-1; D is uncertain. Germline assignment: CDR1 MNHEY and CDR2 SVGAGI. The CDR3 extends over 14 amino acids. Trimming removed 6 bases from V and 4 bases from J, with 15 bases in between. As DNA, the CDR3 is TGTGCCAGCAGAGGGAGCCACTGGGGCACTGAAGCTTTCTTT. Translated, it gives CASRGSHWGTEAFF.

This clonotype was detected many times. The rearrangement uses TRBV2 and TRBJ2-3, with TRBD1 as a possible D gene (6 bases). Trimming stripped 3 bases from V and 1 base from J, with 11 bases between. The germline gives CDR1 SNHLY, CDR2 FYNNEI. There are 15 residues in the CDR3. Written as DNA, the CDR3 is TGTGCCAGCAGTGAGTTTCCAGGGGGCACAGATACGCAGTATTTT. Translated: CASSEFPGGTDTQYF.

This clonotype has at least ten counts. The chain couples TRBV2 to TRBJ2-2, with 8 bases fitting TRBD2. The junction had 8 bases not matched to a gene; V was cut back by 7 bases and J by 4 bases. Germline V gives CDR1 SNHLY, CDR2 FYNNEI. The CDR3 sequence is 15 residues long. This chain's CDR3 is CASKLSGAATGELFF. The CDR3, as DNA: TGTGCCAGCAAACTTAGCGGGGCAGCCACCGGGGAGCTGTTTTTT.

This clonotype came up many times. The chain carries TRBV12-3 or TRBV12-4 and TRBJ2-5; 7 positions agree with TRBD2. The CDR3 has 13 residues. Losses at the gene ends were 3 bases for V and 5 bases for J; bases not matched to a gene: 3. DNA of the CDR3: TGTGCCAGCAGTTTTCTGGGGGGGGAGACCCAGTACTTC. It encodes CASSFLGGETQYF.

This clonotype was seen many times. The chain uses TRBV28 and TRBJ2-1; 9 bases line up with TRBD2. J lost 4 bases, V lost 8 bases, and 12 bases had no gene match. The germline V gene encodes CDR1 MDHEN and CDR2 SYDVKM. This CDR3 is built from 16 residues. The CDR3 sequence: CASGIIAGAFYNEQFF. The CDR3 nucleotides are TGTGCCAGCGGAATTATAGCGGGGGCCTTTTACAATGAGCAGTTCTTC.

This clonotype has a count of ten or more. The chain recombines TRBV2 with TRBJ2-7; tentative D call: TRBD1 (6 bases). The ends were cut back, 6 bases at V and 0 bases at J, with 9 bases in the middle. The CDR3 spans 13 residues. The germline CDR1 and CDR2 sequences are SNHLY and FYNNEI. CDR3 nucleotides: TGTGCCAGCAGGGCAGGGGTCTCCTACGAGCAGTACTTC. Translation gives CASRAGVSYEQYF.

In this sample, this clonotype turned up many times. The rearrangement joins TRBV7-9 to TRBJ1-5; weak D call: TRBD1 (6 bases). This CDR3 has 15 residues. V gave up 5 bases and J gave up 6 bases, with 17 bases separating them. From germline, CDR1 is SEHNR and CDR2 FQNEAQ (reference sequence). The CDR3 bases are TGTGCCAGCAGCCTCGGTGGGGGGGGGCTTCAGCCCCAGCATTTT. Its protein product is CASSLGGGGLQPQHF.

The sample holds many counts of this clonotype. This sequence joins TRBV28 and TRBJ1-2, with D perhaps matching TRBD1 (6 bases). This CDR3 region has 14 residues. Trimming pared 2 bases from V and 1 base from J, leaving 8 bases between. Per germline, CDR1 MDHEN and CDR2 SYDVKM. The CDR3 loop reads CASSLRTVNYGYTF. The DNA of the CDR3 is TGTGCCAGCAGTTTAAGGACAGTTAACTATGGCTACACCTTC.

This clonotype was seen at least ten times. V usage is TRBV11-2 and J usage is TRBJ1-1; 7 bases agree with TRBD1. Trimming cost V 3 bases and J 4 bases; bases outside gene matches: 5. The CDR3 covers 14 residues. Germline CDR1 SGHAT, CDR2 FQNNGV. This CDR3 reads CASSLGQRSTEAFF. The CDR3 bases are TGTGCCAGCAGCTTGGGACAGCGGAGCACTGAAGCTTTCTTT.

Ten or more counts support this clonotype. CDR3 bases: TGTGCCAGCAGTGAGTTCGTAGAGACCCAGTACTTC. It yields the protein CASSEFVETQYF. The chain joins TRBV2 to TRBJ2-5, with D unresolved. Germline assignment: CDR1 SNHLY and CDR2 FYNNEI. With 3 bases removed from V and 4 bases from J, the gap between germline ends came to 6 bases. This CDR3 comprises 12 residues.

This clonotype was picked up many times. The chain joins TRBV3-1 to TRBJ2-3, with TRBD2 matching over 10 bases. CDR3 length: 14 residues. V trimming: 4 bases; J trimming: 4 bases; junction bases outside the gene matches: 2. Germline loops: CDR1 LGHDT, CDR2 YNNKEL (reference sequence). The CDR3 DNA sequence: TGTGCCAGCAGCCTGGGACTAGCGTCAGATACGCAGTATTTT. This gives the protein CASSLGLASDTQYF.

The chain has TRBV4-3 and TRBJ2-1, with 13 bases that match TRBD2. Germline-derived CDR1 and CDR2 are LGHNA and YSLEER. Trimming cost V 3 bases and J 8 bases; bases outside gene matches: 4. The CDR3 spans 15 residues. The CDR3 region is CASSQGLAGLDEQFF. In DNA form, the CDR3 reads TGCGCCAGCAGCCAGGGACTAGCGGGGTTGGATGAGCAGTTCTTC.

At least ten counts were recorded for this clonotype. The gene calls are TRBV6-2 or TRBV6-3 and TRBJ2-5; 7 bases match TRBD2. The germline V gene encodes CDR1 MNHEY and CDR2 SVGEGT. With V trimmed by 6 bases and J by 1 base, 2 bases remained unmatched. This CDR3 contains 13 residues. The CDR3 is CASRTSRQETQYF. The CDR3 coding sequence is TGTGCCAGCAGGACTAGCCGCCAAGAGACCCAGTACTTC.

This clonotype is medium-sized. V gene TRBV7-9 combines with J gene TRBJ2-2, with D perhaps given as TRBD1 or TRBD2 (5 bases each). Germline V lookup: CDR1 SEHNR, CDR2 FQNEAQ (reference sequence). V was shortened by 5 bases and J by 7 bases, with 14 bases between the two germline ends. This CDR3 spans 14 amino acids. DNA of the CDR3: TGTGCCAGCAGCCGTGGCCCTGGGGGCGGGGAGCTGTTTTTT. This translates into CASSRGPGGGELFF. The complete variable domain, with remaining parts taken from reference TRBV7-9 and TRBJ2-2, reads DTGVSQNPRHKITKRGQNVTFRCDPISEHNRLYWYRQTLGQGPEFLTYFQNEAQLEKSRLLSDRFSAERPKGSFSTLEIQRTEQGDSAMYLCASSRGPGGGELFFGEGSRLTVL.

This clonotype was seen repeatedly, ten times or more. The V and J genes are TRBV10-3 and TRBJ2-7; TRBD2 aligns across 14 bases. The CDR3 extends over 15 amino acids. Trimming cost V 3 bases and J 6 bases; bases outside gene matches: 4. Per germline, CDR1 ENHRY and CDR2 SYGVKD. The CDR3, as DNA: TGTGCCATCAGTGACCTGGGACTAGCGGGAGCCGAGCAGTACTTC. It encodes CAISDLGLAGAEQYF.

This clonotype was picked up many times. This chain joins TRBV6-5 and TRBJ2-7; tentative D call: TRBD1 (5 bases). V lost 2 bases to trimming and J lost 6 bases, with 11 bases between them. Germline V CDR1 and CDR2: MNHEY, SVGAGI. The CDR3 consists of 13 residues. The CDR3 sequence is CASSYQGVTEQYF. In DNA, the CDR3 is TGTGCCAGCAGTTACCAAGGGGTTACCGAGCAGTACTTC.

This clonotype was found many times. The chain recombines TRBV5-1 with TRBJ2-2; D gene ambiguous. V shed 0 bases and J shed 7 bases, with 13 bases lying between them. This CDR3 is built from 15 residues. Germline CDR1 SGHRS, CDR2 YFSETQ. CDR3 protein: CASSLAEGSDGELFF. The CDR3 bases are TGCGCCAGCAGCTTGGCCGAAGGGTCGGACGGGGAGCTGTTTTTT.

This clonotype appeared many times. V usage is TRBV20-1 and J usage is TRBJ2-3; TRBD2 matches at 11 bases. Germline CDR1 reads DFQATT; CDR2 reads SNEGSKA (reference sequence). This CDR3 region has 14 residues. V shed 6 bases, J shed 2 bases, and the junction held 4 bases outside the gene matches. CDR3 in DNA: TGCAGTGCCGGACTAGCGGGCGCCACAGATACGCAGTATTTT. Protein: CSAGLAGATDTQYF.

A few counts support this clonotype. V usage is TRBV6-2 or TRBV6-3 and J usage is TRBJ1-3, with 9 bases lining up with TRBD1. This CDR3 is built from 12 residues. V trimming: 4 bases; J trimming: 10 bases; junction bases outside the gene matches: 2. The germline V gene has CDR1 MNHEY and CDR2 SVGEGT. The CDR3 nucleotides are TGTGCCAGCAGTTGGACAGGGGTAACCATATATTTT. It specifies CASSWTGVTIYF.

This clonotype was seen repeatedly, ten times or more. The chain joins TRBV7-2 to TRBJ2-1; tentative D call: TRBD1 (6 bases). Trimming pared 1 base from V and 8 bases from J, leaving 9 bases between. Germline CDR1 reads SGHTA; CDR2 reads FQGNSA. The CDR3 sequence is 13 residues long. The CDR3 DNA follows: TGTGCCAGCAGCTTAGACAGGGTGGATGAGCAGTTCTTC. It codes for CASSLDRVDEQFF.

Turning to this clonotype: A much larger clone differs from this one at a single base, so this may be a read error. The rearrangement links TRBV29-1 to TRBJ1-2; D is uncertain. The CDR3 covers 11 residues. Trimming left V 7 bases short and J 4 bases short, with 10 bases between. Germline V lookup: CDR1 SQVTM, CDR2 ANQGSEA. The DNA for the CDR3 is TGCAGCGCTGATCTCAGCTATGGCTACACCTTC. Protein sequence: CSADLSYGYTF.